The 12 T cell receptor beta chains given below trace back to one sample, sequenced in a study of memory CD8 T cells in hepatitis C reinfection. TCRdb's table, derived via immunoSEQ multiplex PCR, lists solely in-frame clones and lacks some. The table has about 50,000 clones, under 90% seen once. The time point is: pre-reinfection, 55 to 20 weeks before reinfection detection. The sorted cells went straight to TCR sequencing with no prior in vitro expansion. Sequencing was performed on naive CD8+ T cells sorted from blood. Every receptor here comes from a man between 18 and 29 years old with hepatitis C virus infection.

The rearrangement links TRBV28 to TRBJ2-2, with a weak D call TRBD2 (6 bases). This CDR3 is built from 13 residues. Trimming stripped 4 bases from V and 6 bases from J, with 9 bases between. Germline V gives CDR1 MDHEN, CDR2 SYDVKM. The CDR3 is CASSSSGAGELFF. The DNA for the CDR3 is TGTGCCAGCAGTTCCTCGGGAGCCGGGGAGCTGTTTTTT.

V usage is TRBV4-1 and J usage is TRBJ2-1; D gene unclear. The CDR3 spans 12 residues. Trimming took 4 bases from V and 9 from J, leaving 10 bases between them. The germline V gene has CDR1 MGHRA and CDR2 YSYEKL. The CDR3 region has the DNA TGCGCCAGCAGCCTTAACTCCCCTGAGCAGTTCTTC. Translating gives CASSLNSPEQFF.

This chain joins TRBV27 and TRBJ1-4; D not certain. Trimming left V 5 bases short and J 1 base short, with 20 bases between. CDR3 length: 18 residues. Germline-derived CDR1 and CDR2 are MNHEY and SMNVEV (reference sequence). CDR3 sequence: CASSRRTDGVGTNEKLFF. The CDR3 DNA reads as TGTGCCAGCAGTCGCCGGACGGACGGGGTTGGAACTAATGAAAAACTGTTTTTT.

The V and J genes are TRBV4-1 and TRBJ2-5; 11 bases match TRBD2. This CDR3 is 15 amino acids long. The J segment lost 3 bases and the V segment lost 4 bases, leaving 4 bases of the junction unmatched. Germline V CDR1 and CDR2: MGHRA, YSYEKL. The CDR3 DNA reads TGCGCCAGCAGCCGCAGACTAGCGGGAAAAGAGACCCAGTACTTC. This codes for CASSRRLAGKETQYF.

The genes are TRBV10-2 and TRBJ2-7, with 9 bases aligning to TRBD1. V was pared by 3 bases and J by 6 bases, with 6 bases of the junction left unmatched. This CDR3 has 14 residues. Germline V gene sequence: CDR1 WSHSY, CDR2 SAAADI. CDR3 sequence (DNA): TGCGCCAGCAGTGATCCAGACAGGGGGGGCGAGCAGTACGTC. It encodes CASSDPDRGGEQYV.

The genes are TRBV7-9 and TRBJ1-1, with TRBD1 as a possible D gene (5 bases). CDR1 is SEHNR, CDR2 FQNEAQ, per germline (reference sequence). V was pared by 4 bases and J by 5 bases, with 8 bases between. This CDR3 contains 12 residues. CDR3 in amino acids: CASSWGVTEAFF. In nucleotides, the CDR3 is TGTGCCAGCAGCTGGGGGGTGACTGAAGCTTTCTTT.

The genes are TRBV12-5 and TRBJ2-1, with D perhaps matching TRBD1 (6 bases). Germline CDR1 is LGHNT and CDR2 is FRNRAP. Between the trimmed V and J ends, which lost 3 bases and 10 bases, there was a span of 10 bases. The CDR3 has 12 amino acids. DNA of the CDR3: TGTGCTAGTGGTTTAACCGGGACAGAGCAGTTCTTC. It codes for CASGLTGTEQFF.

This clone occurred once. The chain has TRBV19 and TRBJ2-3; 9 nucleotides agree with TRBD1. From germline, CDR1 is LNHDA and CDR2 SQIVND (reference sequence). V gave up 3 bases and J gave up 0 bases; unmatched junction bases: 1. The CDR3 length is 15 residues. The CDR3 coding sequence is TGTGCCAGTAGTATTGGACAGGGGAGCACAGATACGCAGTATTTT. This sequence encodes CASSIGQGSTDTQYF.

This rearrangement joins TRBV5-1 to TRBJ1-2; the D gene is possibly TRBD1 (6 bases). Trimming removed 2 bases at V and 4 bases at J, with 12 bases between. Germline CDR1 is SGHRS and CDR2 is YFSETQ. The CDR3 covers 14 residues. The CDR3 DNA reads as TGCGCCAGCAGCTTACAGGGCACTTTCTATGGCTACACCTTC. This sequence encodes CASSLQGTFYGYTF.

The V and J genes are TRBV9 and TRBJ2-5, with 9 bases aligning to TRBD2. Germline lookup yields CDR1 SGDLS and CDR2 YYNGEE. This CDR3 region has 17 residues. V dropped 0 bases and J dropped 0; count of bases not matched to a gene: 6. The CDR3 protein is CASSVAVASGNQETQYF. CDR3 nucleotide sequence: TGTGCCAGCAGCGTAGCGGTCGCTAGCGGGAACCAAGAGACCCAGTACTTC.

V is TRBV6-1 and J is TRBJ2-3, with D maybe TRBD1 (8 bases). Trimming stripped 2 bases from V and 5 bases from J, with 20 bases between. The V gene's germline CDR1 is MNHNS and CDR2 SASEGT. The CDR3 has 17 amino acids. The CDR3 spells CASSELLISGTGDTQYF. The CDR3 nucleotides read TGTGCCAGCAGTGAATTACTAATCAGCGGGACAGGAGATACGCAGTATTTT.

This clone appeared once. The chain links TRBV28 to TRBJ2-5, with 11 positions matching TRBD2. The end of the DNA is better explained by TRBJ2-7, so the J call may be wrong. This CDR3 has 19 amino acids. CDR1 and CDR2 (germline): MDHEN, SYDVKM. The CDR3 sequence is CASSSNAIKLAGDSYEQYF. DNA of the CDR3: TGTGCCAGCAGTTCCAACGCCATCAAACTAGCGGGAGATTCCTACGAGCAGTACTTC.